Following are 25 T cell receptor beta chains from one sample sequenced in a study of PD-1 blockade in mismatch repair-deficient tumors. Libraries were prepared by immunoSEQ multiplex PCR; TCRdb keeps only in-frame clonotypes and omits some of them. Of around 39,000 clones listed, approximately 88% are singletons. Sample: PBMCs, taken 38 to 40 weeks after starting pembrolizumab. These receptors originate from an adult with mismatch repair-deficient cancer.

The CDR3 reads CASSDRGTGGETQYF. The CDR3 DNA is TGTGCCAGCAGCGACCGAGGGACAGGCGGTGAGACCCAGTACTTC. V gene TRBV2 combines with J gene TRBJ2-5, with 8 positions matching TRBD1. This CDR3 has 15 amino acids. Germline V CDR1 and CDR2: SNHLY, FYNNEI. With V trimmed by 6 bases and J by 5 bases, 11 bases remained unmatched.

This chain links TRBV19 with TRBJ1-4; a possible D gene is TRBD1 (6 bases). Trimming cost V 5 bases and J 5 bases, with 15 bases left between them. Germline CDR1 reads LNHDA; CDR2 reads SQIVND (reference sequence). The CDR3 sequence is 15 residues long. The CDR3 coding sequence is TGTGCCAGTAGTGACGGACAGACACCAAATGAAAAACTGTTTTTT. Translated, it gives CASSDGQTPNEKLFF.

This sequence joins TRBV27 and TRBJ1-1; no clear D. The ends were cut back, 1 base at V and 2 bases at J, with 5 bases in the middle. Germline loops: CDR1 MNHEY, CDR2 SMNVEV (reference sequence). This CDR3 comprises 13 residues. CDR3 DNA sequence: TGTGCCAGCAGTTTATTTCCTAACACTGAAGCTTTCTTT. Translated: CASSLFPNTEAFF.

V and J are TRBV18 and TRBJ2-5, with 7 bases matching TRBD2. J was trimmed by 3 bases and V by 6 bases; bases with no gene match: 4. CDR3 size: 13 residues. In germline, CDR1 is KGHSH, CDR2 LQKENI. This chain's CDR3 is CASSAGVEETQYF. Written as DNA, the CDR3 is TGTGCCAGCTCGGCGGGAGTAGAAGAGACCCAGTACTTC.

The chain employs TRBV30 and TRBJ1-2; 7 nucleotides line up with TRBD1. The junction had 4 bases not matched to a gene; V was cut back by 0 bases and J by 3 bases. The V gene's germline CDR1 is GTSNPN and CDR2 SVGIG (reference sequence). The CDR3 totals 14 residues. CDR3 amino acids: CAWSVGGSHYGYTF. CDR3 sequence (DNA): TGTGCCTGGAGTGTAGGGGGCAGTCACTATGGCTACACCTTC.

V gene TRBV14 combines with J gene TRBJ1-1; 7 bases map to TRBD1. Per germline, CDR1 SGHDN and CDR2 FVKESK. V trimming: 5 bases; J trimming: 6 bases; junction bases outside the gene matches: 12. The CDR3 has 15 residues. The CDR3 nucleotides are TGTGCCAGCAGCAAACCGACAGGGACTCTCGCTGAAGCTTTCTTT. This gives the protein CASSKPTGTLAEAFF.

J is TRBJ1-5 and V is TRBV7-9; D is unclear. Germline CDR1 and CDR2: SEHNR and FQNEAQ (reference sequence). Trimming took 7 bases from V and 6 from J, leaving 4 bases between them. The length of the CDR3 is 10 residues. Here the CDR3 DNA reads TGTGCCAGCACTTTTCAGCCCCAGCATTTT. The encoded protein is CASTFQPQHF.

This chain uses TRBV7-8 with TRBJ2-1, with a tentative D call TRBD1 (6 bases). V was trimmed by 1 base and J by 6 bases, leaving 19 bases between them. This CDR3 is 17 amino acids long. Germline V lookup: CDR1 SGHVS, CDR2 FQNEAQ. The CDR3 loop is CASSLVFAGVIFNEQFF. The CDR3 nucleotides read TGTGCCAGCAGCTTAGTATTCGCAGGGGTTATTTTCAATGAGCAGTTCTTC.

The gene calls are TRBV6-1 and TRBJ2-1, with a tentative D call TRBD1 (5 bases). The CDR3 has 12 amino acids. Trimming cost V 7 bases and J 6 bases, with 10 bases left between them. CDR1 and CDR2 (germline): MNHNS, SASEGT. Here the CDR3 reads CASIRQGNEQFF. Here the CDR3 DNA reads TGTGCCAGCATACGCCAGGGCAATGAGCAGTTCTTC.

This clone is a singleton in its sample. This chain uses TRBV27 with TRBJ2-1; 11 nucleotides align to TRBD2. Germline V lookup: CDR1 MNHEY, CDR2 SMNVEV (reference sequence). V lost 7 bases to trimming and J lost 6 bases; unmatched junction nucleotides: 8. The CDR3 runs to 15 residues. The CDR3 spells CASTPGTSGTNEQFF. DNA of the CDR3: TGTGCCAGCACCCCCGGGACTAGCGGTACCAATGAGCAGTTCTTC.

The table lists this clone with a count of one. CDR3 DNA sequence: TGTGCCAGCAGTTTGGACAGGAACACTGAAGCTTTCTTT. Translation gives CASSLDRNTEAFF. The V and J genes are TRBV6-4 and TRBJ1-1; D might be TRBD1 (6 bases). Trimming took off 5 bases at V and 1 base at J, with 8 bases between the two ends. The germline gives CDR1 MRHNA, CDR2 SNTAGT. The CDR3 has 13 amino acids.

This chain uses TRBV28 with TRBJ2-2, with 8 bases matching TRBD1. The CDR3 runs to 15 residues. J gave up 6 bases and V 4 bases, and 7 bases lay outside the gene matches. CDR1 and CDR2 (germline): MDHEN, SYDVKM. For the CDR3, the DNA is TGTGCCAGCAGTTCCTCAGGGGGCCAGGCCGGGGAGCTGTTTTTT. This gives the protein CASSSSGGQAGELFF. Together with reference TRBV28 and TRBJ2-2, the CDR3 gives the full variable domain: DVKVTQSSRYLVKRTGEKVFLECVQDMDHENMFWYRQDPGLGLRLIYFSYDVKMKEKGDIPEGYSVSREKKERFSLILESASTNQTSMYLCASSSSGGQAGELFFGEGSRLTVL.

The V gene is TRBV4-2, the J gene TRBJ1-4; 9 nucleotides match TRBD1. The germline gives CDR1 LGHNA, CDR2 YNFKEQ. With 4 bases clipped from V and 5 bases from J, the junction kept 5 bases outside the gene matches. CDR3 length: 15 residues. CDR3 in amino acids: CASSLTGTGNEKLFF. CDR3 DNA: TGTGCCAGCAGCCTAACCGGGACAGGGAATGAAAAACTGTTTTTT.

The genes are TRBV7-8 and TRBJ1-5; tentatively, D is TRBD1 (5 bases). Per germline, CDR1 SGHVS and CDR2 FQNEAQ. Trimming shortened V by 1 base and J by 1 base, and 20 bases separated the two germline ends. This CDR3 has 19 residues. The CDR3 here is CASSLGYDPRVSSNQPQHF. The CDR3 DNA is TGTGCCAGCAGCTTAGGATACGATCCCAGGGTATCAAGCAATCAGCCCCAGCATTTT.

The J gene is TRBJ2-5, the V gene TRBV10-3, with 7 bases that match TRBD2. The CDR3 has 13 residues. The V segment lost 4 bases and the J segment 5 bases; nucleotides outside the gene matches: 4. Germline CDR1 and CDR2: ENHRY and SYGVKD. Here the CDR3 DNA reads TGTGCCATCAGTGTTAATAGCGGGGAGACCCAGTACTTC. Residues: CAISVNSGETQYF.

The chain couples TRBV6-5 to TRBJ2-1, with 7 bases that match TRBD1. V dropped 2 bases and J dropped 0; count of bases not matched to a gene: 4. The CDR3 length is 16 residues. Germline V gene sequence: CDR1 MNHEY, CDR2 SVGAGI. The CDR3, as DNA: TGTGCCAGCAGTTACACAGGGGTCTCCTCCTACAATGAGCAGTTCTTC. Protein: CASSYTGVSSYNEQFF.

This chain uses TRBV10-3 with TRBJ1-5; D not resolved. The CDR3 covers 15 residues. Germline values: CDR1 ENHRY, CDR2 SYGVKD. V lost 0 bases and J lost 0, with 6 bases in between. CDR3 bases: TGTGCCATCAGTGAGTCCGAGGCTAGCAATCAGCCCCAGCATTTT. This gives the protein CAISESEASNQPQHF.

The genes are TRBV27 and TRBJ2-2; maybe TRBD1 (6 bases). Germline values: CDR1 MNHEY, CDR2 SMNVEV (reference sequence). The CDR3 has 19 amino acids. V gave up 3 bases and J gave up 2 bases, with 22 bases separating them. The CDR3 region has the DNA TGTGCCAGCAGTTTCTACATAATCGACAGGCGTATTAACACCGGGGAGCTGTTTTTT. It is translated as CASSFYIIDRRINTGELFF.

This chain connects TRBV7-9 to TRBJ2-6; maybe TRBD2 (6 bases). The V gene's germline CDR1 is SEHNR and CDR2 FQNEAQ (reference sequence). This CDR3 is built from 15 residues. The V and J ends lost 4 bases and 4 bases respectively, with 11 bases between them. The CDR3 coding sequence is TGTGCCAGCAGCTACGTACGGGGGGGGGCCAACGTCCTGACTTTC. Its protein product is CASSYVRGGANVLTF.

The V call is TRBV9, the J call TRBJ2-5, with 14 bases that match TRBD2. This CDR3 spans 16 amino acids. Germline V CDR1 and CDR2: SGDLS, YYNGEE. J lost 4 bases, V lost 1 base, and 3 bases had no gene match. CDR3 nucleotides: TGTGCCAGCAGCGTATTAGGACTAGCGGGAGGAGAGACCCAGTACTTC. Translating it yields CASSVLGLAGGETQYF.

This clone was seen only once. J is TRBJ1-2 and V is TRBV29-1; D not certain. Per germline, CDR1 SQVTM and CDR2 ANQGSEA. The CDR3 loop spans 13 amino acids. Trimming removed 0 bases at V and 3 bases at J, with 8 bases between. The CDR3 loop is CSVEERQDYGYTF. CDR3 DNA sequence: TGCAGCGTTGAAGAGCGTCAGGACTATGGCTACACCTTC. Drawing the rest from reference TRBV29-1 and TRBJ1-2, the complete variable domain is SAVISQKPSRDICQRGTSLTIQCQVDSQVTMMFWYRQQPGQSLTLIATANQGSEATYESGFVIDKFPISRPNLTFSTLTVSNMSPEDSSIYLCSVEERQDYGYTFGSGTRLTVV.

V gene TRBV15 combines with J gene TRBJ1-5; the D gene is possibly TRBD1 (6 bases). The CDR3 loop spans 16 amino acids. Between the trimmed V and J ends, which lost 3 bases and 0 bases, there was a span of 12 bases. Germline V CDR1 and CDR2: LNHNV, YYDKDF (reference sequence). The CDR3 DNA sequence: TGTGCCACCAGCAGTTCAGGGGCCTATAGCAATCAGCCCCAGCATTTT. This codes for CATSSSGAYSNQPQHF.

This clone was counted a single time. The chain uses TRBV5-5 and TRBJ2-7; tentatively, D is TRBD1 (7 bases). This CDR3 comprises 13 residues. Looked up from germline, CDR1 is SGHKS and CDR2 is YYEKEE (reference sequence). With 5 bases removed from V and 2 bases from J, the gap between germline ends came to 11 bases. CDR3 region: CASRRDRTYEQYF. CDR3 bases: TGTGCCAGCAGGCGGGACAGAACCTACGAGCAGTACTTC. Full variable domain (remainder filled in from reference TRBV5-5 and TRBJ2-7): DAGVTQSPTHLIKTRGQQVTLRCSPISGHKSVSWYQQVLGQGPQFIFQYYEKEERGRGNFPDRFSARQFPNYSSELNVNALLLGDSALYLCASRRDRTYEQYFGPGTRLTVT.

This chain uses TRBV29-1 with TRBJ2-3, with D possibly being TRBD1 (6 bases). V lost 0 bases and J lost 1, with 11 bases in between. Germline CDR1 and CDR2: SQVTM and ANQGSEA. The CDR3 consists of 15 residues. The CDR3 here is CSVEDVQGGTDTQYF. The CDR3 nucleotides read TGCAGCGTTGAAGATGTACAGGGAGGCACAGATACGCAGTATTTT.

This chain uses TRBV4-1 with TRBJ1-4, with no clear D. The CDR3 runs 15 residues. V was cut by 1 base and J by 3 bases, with 9 bases left in between. The germline V gene has CDR1 MGHRA and CDR2 YSYEKL. The CDR3 is CASSQVHSPNEKLFF. The CDR3 DNA reads TGCGCCAGCAGCCAAGTACACAGCCCTAATGAAAAACTGTTTTTT.